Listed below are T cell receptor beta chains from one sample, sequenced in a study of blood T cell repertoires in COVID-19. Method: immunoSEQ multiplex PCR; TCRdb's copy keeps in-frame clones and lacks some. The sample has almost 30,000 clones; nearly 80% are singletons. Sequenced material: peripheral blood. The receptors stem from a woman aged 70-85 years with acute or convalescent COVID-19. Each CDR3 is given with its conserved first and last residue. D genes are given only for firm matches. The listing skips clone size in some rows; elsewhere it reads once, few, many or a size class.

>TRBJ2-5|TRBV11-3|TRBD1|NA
TGTGCCAGCAGCACAGGGGGCTCAGGAGAGACCCAGTACTTC
CASSTGGSGETQYF
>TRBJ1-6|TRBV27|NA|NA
TGTGCCAGCAGTTTACGGGCGCGCGGGGGGCGGGGCAGCTCCTATAATTCACCCCTCCACTTT
CASSLRARGGRGSSYNSPLHF
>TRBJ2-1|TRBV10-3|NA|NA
TGTGCCATCAGTGTGGGACAAAATTACAATGAGCAGTTCTTC
CAISVGQNYNEQFF
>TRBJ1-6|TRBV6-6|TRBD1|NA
TGTGCCAGCAGCTCGACAGGGGCGAAGAATTCACCCCTCCACTTT
CASSSTGAKNSPLHF
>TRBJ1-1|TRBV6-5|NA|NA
TGTGCCAGCATCTCCCGGAGGGGACGGAACACTGAAGCTTTCTTT
CASISRRGRNTEAFF
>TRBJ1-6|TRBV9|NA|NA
TGTGCCAGCAGCGTAGTGGCAGGGTCTTCACCCCTCCACTTT
CASSVVAGSSPLHF
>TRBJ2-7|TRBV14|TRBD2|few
TGTGCCAGCAGCCTTAGCGGGGCCTACTACGAGCAGTACTTC
CASSLSGAYYEQYF
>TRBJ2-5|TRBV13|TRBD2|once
TGTGCCAGCAGCGTCGGACTAGCGGGGCAAGAGACCCAGTACTTC
CASSVGLAGQETQYF
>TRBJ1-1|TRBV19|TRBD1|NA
TGTGCCAGTAGTATTTTAGAGGGACAGCGGCCATATGAAGCTTTCTTT
CASSILEGQRPYEAFF
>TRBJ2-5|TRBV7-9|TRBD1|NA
TGTGCCAGCAGACGTCCGGGACAGCAAGAGACCCAGTACTTC
CASRRPGQQETQYF
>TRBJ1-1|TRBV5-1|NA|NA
TGCGCCAGCAGCTTGGCGAGCACTGAAGCTTTCTTT
CASSLASTEAFF
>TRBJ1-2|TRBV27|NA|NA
TGTGCCAGCAGTTTATCGCGGGGGGCGGCCTCTGGTGGCTACACCTTC
CASSLSRGAASGGYTF
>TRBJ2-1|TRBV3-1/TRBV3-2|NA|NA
TGTGCCAGCAGCCAATGGTGGAGCTCCTACAATGAGCAGTTCTTC
CASSQWWSSYNEQFF
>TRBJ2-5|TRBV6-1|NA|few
TGTGCCGGCGGGACTTCGCGGGGAAGGACCCAGTACTTC
CAGGTSRGRTQYF
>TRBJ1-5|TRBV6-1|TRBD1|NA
TGTGCCAGCAGTGAAGGGGCTCGAAACAGGGGTCAGCCCCAGCATTTT
CASSEGARNRGQPQHF
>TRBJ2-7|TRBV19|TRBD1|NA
TGTGCCAGTAGCTTATCGACAGGGGGGGACTACGAGCAGTACTTC
CASSLSTGGDYEQYF
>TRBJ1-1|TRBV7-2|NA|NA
TGTGCCAGCAGCTTAACAGGGTACACTGAAGCTTTCTTT
CASSLTGYTEAFF
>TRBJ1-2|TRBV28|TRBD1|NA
TGTGCCAGCAGTTCACCGGGACAGGGGTACTATGGCTACACCTTC
CASSSPGQGYYGYTF
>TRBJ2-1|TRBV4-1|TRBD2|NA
TGCGCCAGCAACACCGGGACTAGCGGGCGGGATGAGCAGTTCTTC
CASNTGTSGRDEQFF
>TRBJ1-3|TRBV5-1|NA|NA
TGCGCCAGCAGCTTGGAGGTGGGGAGCTCTGGAAACACCATATATTTT
CASSLEVGSSGNTIYF
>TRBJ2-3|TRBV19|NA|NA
TGTGCCAGTAGCCGAACGGGATTACTCGATGGCACAGATACGCAGTATTTT
CASSRTGLLDGTDTQYF
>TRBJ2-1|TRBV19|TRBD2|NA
TGTGCCAGTAGTATCGGAGGCGGGGGGGCAGGTTACAATGAGCAGTTCTTC
CASSIGGGGAGYNEQFF
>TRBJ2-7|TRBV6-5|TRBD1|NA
TGTGCCAGCACGGGACAGTCCTATAGTTCCTACGAGCAGTACTTC
CASTGQSYSSYEQYF
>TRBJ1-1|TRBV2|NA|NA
TGTGCCAGCAGACACAGGGAAACTGAAGCTTTCTTT
CASRHRETEAFF
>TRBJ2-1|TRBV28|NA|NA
TGTGCCAGCAGTTTTAGGCAGCGCTCCTACAATGAGCAGTTCTTC
CASSFRQRSYNEQFF
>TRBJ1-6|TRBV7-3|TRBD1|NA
TGTGCCAGCAGCCCGGGACAGAATTCACCCCTCCACTTT
CASSPGQNSPLHF
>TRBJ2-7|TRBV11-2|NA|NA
TGTGCCAGCAGCGCCGGCGCGGCGGGCGAGCAGTACTTC
CASSAGAAGEQYF
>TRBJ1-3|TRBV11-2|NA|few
TGTGCCAGCAGCGCAGGGTTCTCTGGAAACACCATATATTTT
CASSAGFSGNTIYF
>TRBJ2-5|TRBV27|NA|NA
TGTGCCAGCAGTTCACTGCTCCGAGGCTACCAAGAGACCCAGTACTTC
CASSSLLRGYQETQYF
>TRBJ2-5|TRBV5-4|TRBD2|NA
TGTGCCAGCAGCTTAGGACTAGCGGGTCCTATGGAAGAGACCCAGTACTTC
CASSLGLAGPMEETQYF
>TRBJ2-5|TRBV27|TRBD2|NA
TGTGCCAGCAGTTCCCTCTTAGCGGGGGGGGAGACCCAGTACTTC
CASSSLLAGGETQYF
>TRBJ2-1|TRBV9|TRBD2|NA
TGTGCCAGCAGATCCGGGACTAGCGGGGGGGAGCAGTTCTTC
CASRSGTSGGEQFF
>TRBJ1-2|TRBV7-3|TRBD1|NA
TGTGCCAGCAGCTTTCAAACAGGGGACGGCTACACCTTC
CASSFQTGDGYTF
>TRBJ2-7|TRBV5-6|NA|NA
TGTGCCAGCAGCTTGATCGACAGACCCTACGAGCAGTACTTC
CASSLIDRPYEQYF
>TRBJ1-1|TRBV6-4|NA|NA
TGTGCCAGCAGTGCAGGTGTAATAGGAGGGGCCCCAGCCCCAGCTTTCTTT
CASSAGVIGGAPAPAFF
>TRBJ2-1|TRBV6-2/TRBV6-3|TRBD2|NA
TGTGCCAGCAGTGCCATGCAAGGGACTAGCGTTTATGAGCAGTTCTTC
CASSAMQGTSVYEQFF
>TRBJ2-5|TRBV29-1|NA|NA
TGCAGCGTTCATCAGGGTCGGGAGACCCAGTACTTC
CSVHQGRETQYF
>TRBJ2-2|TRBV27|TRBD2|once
TGTGCCAGCAGTTTGTCGCAGGGAGGGGCCGGGGAGCTGTTTTTT
CASSLSQGGAGELFF
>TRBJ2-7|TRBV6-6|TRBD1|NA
TGTGCCAGCAGTTACGGGACAGGGAACGAGCAGTACTTC
CASSYGTGNEQYF
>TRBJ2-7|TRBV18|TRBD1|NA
TGTGCCAGCTCACACACTCCGGGACAGGGTACCTACGAGCAGTACTTC
CASSHTPGQGTYEQYF
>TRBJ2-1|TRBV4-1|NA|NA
TGCGCCAGCAGCCAAGACCCGCCTAGCTCCGTTAGGAATGAGCAGTTCTTC
CASSQDPPSSVRNEQFF
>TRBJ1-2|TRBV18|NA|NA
TGTGCCAGCTCACCCGGCGGGGGCCTTGGCTACACCTTC
CASSPGGGLGYTF
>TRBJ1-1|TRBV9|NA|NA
TGTGCCACACCTTACGCGGGGGACACTGAAGCTTTCTTT
CATPYAGDTEAFF
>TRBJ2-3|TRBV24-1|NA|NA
TGTGCCACCAGTGAATTACGTTCTGGAGTCGCAGATACGCAGTATTTT
CATSELRSGVADTQYF
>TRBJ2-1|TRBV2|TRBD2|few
TGTGCCAGCAGCTATAGCGGGAATGAGCAGTTCTTC
CASSYSGNEQFF